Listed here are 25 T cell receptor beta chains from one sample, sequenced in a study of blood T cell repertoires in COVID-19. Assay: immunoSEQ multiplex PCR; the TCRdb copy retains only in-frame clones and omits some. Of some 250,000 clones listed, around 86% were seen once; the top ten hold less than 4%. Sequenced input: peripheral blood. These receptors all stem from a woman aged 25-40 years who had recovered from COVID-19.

The CDR3 DNA is TGTGCCAGCAGTGAAATATCAGGGAACTATGGCTACACCTTC. It translates to CASSEISGNYGYTF. The V and J genes are TRBV6-1 and TRBJ1-2; perhaps TRBD1 as D (5 bases). Germline CDR1 MNHNS, CDR2 SASEGT. The CDR3 covers 14 residues. V gave up 2 bases and J gave up 2 bases, with 9 bases separating them.

CDR3 sequence: CASSAHPGQGPDTQYF. Here the CDR3 DNA reads TGTGCCAGCAGCGCCCATCCGGGACAGGGCCCAGATACGCAGTATTTT. The chain couples TRBV9 to TRBJ2-3; the match to TRBD1 covers 9 bases. V lost 3 bases, J lost 4 bases, and 9 bases stayed unmatched. Germline CDR1 SGDLS, CDR2 YYNGEE. This CDR3 region has 16 residues. The entire variable domain, with the rest obtained from reference TRBV9 and TRBJ2-3, is as follows: DSGVTQTPKHLITATGQRVTLRCSPRSGDLSVYWYQQSLDQGLQFLIQYYNGEERAKGNILERFSAQQFPDLHSELNLSSLELGDSALYFCASSAHPGQGPDTQYFGPGTRLTVL.

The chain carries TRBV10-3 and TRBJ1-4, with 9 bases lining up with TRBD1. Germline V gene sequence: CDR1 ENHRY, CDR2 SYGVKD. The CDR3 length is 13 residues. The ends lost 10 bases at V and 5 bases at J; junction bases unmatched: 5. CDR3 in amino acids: CATGTGMNEKLFF. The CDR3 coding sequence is TGTGCCACCGGGACAGGGATGAATGAAAAACTGTTTTTT.

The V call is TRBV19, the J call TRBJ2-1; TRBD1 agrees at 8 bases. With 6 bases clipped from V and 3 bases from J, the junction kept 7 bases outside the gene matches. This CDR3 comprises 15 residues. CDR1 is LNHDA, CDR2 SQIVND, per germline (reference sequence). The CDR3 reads CASSPDRVSYNEQFF. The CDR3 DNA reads TGTGCCAGTAGCCCGGACAGGGTAAGCTACAATGAGCAGTTCTTC.

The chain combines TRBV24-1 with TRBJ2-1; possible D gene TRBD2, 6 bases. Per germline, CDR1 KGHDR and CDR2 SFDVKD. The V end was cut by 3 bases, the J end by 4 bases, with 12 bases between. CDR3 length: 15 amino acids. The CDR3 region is CATSDGTSSYNEQFF. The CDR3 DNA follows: TGTGCCACCAGTGATGGGACTTCCTCATACAATGAGCAGTTCTTC.

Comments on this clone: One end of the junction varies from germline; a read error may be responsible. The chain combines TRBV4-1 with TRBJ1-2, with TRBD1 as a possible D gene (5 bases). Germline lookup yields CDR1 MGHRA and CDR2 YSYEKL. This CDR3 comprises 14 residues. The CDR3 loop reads CASSQDSRDGRFAF. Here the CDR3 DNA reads TGCGCCAGCAGCCAAGATAGCAGGGATGGGCGTTTTGCCTTC.

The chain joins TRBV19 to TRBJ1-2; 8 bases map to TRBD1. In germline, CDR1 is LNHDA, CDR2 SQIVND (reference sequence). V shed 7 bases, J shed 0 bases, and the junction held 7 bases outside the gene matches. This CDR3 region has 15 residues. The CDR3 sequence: CASIGGQGSNYGYTF. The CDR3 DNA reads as TGTGCCAGTATCGGTGGACAGGGTTCTAACTATGGCTACACCTTC.

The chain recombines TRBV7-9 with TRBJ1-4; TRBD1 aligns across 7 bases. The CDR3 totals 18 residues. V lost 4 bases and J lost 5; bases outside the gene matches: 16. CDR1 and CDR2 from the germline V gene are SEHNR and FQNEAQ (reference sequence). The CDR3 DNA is TGTGCCAGCAGCTCCACCCGATCTAGACAGGGAGTCAATGAAAAACTGTTTTTT. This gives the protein CASSSTRSRQGVNEKLFF. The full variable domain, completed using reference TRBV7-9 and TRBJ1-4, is DTGVSQNPRHKITKRGQNVTFRCDPISEHNRLYWYRQTLGQGPEFLTYFQNEAQLEKSRLLSDRFSAERPKGSFSTLEIQRTEQGDSAMYLCASSSTRSRQGVNEKLFFGSGTQLSVL.

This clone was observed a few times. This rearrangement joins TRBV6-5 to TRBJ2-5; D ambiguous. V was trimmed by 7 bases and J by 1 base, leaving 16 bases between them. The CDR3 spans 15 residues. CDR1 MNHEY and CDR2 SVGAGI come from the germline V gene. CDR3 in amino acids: CASTAISSSQETQYF. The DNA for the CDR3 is TGTGCCAGCACCGCCATCTCTAGTTCCCAAGAGACCCAGTACTTC.

CDR3 amino acids: CASSDSNQPQHF. CDR3 coding DNA: TGTGCCAGCAGCGATAGTAATCAGCCCCAGCATTTT. The J gene is TRBJ1-5, the V gene TRBV2; D is undetermined. There are 12 residues in the CDR3. V was trimmed by 6 bases and J by 4 bases, leaving 7 bases between them. Looked up from germline, CDR1 is SNHLY and CDR2 is FYNNEI.

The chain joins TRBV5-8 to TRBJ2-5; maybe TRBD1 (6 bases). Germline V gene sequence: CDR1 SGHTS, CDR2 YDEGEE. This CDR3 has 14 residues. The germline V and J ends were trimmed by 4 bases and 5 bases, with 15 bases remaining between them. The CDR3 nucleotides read TGTGCCAGCAGCAAAGACAGGCCTGGGGAGACCCAGTACTTC. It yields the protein CASSKDRPGETQYF.

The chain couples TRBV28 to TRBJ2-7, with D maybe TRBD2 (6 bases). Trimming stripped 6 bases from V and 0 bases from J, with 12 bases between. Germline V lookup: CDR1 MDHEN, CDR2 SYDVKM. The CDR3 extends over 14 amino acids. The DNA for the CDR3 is TGTGCCAGCAGACCCCTAGCGACCTCCTACGAGCAGTACTTC. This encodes CASRPLATSYEQYF.

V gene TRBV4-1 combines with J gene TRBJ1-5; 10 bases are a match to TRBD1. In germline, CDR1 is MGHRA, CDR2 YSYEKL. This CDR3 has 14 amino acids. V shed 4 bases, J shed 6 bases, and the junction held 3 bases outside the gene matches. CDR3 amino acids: CASSRQGAGQPQHF. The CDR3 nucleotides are TGCGCCAGCAGCCGACAGGGGGCAGGTCAGCCCCAGCATTTT.

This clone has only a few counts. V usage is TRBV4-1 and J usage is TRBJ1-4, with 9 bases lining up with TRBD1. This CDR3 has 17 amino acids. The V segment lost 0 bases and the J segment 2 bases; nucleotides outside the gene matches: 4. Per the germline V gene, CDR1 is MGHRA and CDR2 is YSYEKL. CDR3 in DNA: TGCGCCAGCAGCCAAGATCGAGGGACAGGGACTAATGAAAAACTGTTTTTT. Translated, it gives CASSQDRGTGTNEKLFF.

The CDR3 loop is CASSTTLNQPQHF. CDR3 bases: TGTGCCAGCAGCACAACCCTGAATCAGCCCCAGCATTTT. This chain uses TRBV7-9 with TRBJ1-5, with D unclear. Germline-derived CDR1 and CDR2 are SEHNR and FQNEAQ (reference sequence). Trimming shortened V by 5 bases and J by 4 bases, and 9 bases separated the two germline ends. This CDR3 contains 13 residues.

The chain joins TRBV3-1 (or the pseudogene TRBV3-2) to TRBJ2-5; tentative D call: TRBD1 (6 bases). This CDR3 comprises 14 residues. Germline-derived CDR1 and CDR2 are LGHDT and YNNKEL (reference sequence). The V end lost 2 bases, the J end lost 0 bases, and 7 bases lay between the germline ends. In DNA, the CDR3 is TGTGCCAGCAGCCAACAGGGGTACCAAGAGACCCAGTACTTC. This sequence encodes CASSQQGYQETQYF.

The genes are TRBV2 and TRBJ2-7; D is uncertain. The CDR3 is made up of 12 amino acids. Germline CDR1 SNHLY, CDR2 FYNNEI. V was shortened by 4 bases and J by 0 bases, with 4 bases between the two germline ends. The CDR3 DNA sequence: TGTGCCAGCAGTGCCCGCTCCTACGAGCAGTACTTC. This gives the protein CASSARSYEQYF.

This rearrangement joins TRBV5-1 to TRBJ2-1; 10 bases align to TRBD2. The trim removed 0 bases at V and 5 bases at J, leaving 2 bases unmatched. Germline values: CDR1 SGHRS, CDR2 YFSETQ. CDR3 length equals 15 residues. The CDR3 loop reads CASSLASGGHNEQFF. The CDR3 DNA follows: TGCGCCAGCAGCTTGGCTAGCGGGGGACACAATGAGCAGTTCTTC.

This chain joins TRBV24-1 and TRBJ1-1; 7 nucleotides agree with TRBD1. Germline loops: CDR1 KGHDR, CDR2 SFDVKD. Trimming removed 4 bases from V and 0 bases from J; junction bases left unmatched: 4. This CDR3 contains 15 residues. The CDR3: CATSETGQMNTEAFF. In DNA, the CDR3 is TGTGCCACCAGTGAAACGGGACAGATGAACACTGAAGCTTTCTTT.

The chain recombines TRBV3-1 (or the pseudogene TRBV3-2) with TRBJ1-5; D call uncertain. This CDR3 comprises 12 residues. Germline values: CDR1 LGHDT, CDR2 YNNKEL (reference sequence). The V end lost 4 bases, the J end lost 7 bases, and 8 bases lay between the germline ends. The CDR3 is CASSREGQPQHF. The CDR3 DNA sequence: TGTGCCAGCAGCCGAGAGGGCCAGCCCCAGCATTTT.

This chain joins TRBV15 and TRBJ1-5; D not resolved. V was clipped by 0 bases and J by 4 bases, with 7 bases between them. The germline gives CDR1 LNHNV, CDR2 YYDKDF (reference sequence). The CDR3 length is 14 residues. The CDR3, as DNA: TGTGCCACCAGCAGAGAACACAGTAATCAGCCCCAGCATTTT. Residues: CATSREHSNQPQHF.

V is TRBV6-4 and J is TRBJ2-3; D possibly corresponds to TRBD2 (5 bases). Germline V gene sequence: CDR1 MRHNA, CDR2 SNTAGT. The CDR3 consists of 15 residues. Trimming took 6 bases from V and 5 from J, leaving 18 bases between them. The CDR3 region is CASSAYRGSRDTQYF. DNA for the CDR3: TGTGCCAGCAGCGCCTACCGCGGGTCGAGAGATACGCAGTATTTT.

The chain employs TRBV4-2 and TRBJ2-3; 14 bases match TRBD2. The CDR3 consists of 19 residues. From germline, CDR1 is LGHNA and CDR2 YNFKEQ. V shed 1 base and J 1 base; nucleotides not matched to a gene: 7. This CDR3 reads CASSQVGLAGGLGTDTQYF. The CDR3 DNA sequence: TGTGCCAGCAGCCAAGTCGGACTAGCGGGGGGACTAGGCACAGATACGCAGTATTTT.

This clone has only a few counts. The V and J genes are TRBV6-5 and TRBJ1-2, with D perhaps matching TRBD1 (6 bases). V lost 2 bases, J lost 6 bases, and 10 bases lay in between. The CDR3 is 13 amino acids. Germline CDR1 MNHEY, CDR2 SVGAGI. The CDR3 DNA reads TGTGCCAGCAGTTACCGGCAGGGGAATGGCTACACCTTC. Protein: CASSYRQGNGYTF.

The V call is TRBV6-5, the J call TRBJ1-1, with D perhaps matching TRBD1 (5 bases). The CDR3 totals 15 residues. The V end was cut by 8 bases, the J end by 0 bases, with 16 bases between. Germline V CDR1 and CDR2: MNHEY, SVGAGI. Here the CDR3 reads CASLQAGRMNTEAFF. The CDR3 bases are TGTGCCAGCCTACAAGCGGGGCGTATGAACACTGAAGCTTTCTTT.